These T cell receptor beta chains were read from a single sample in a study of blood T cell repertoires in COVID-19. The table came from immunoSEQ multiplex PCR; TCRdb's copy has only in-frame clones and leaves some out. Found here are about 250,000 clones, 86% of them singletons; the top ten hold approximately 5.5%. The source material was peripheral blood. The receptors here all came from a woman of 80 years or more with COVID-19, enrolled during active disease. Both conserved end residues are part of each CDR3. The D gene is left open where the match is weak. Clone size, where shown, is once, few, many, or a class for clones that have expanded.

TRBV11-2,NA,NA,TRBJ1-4,CASSLGRGGTNEKLFF,TGTGCCAGCAGCCTAGGGAGGGGGGGAACTAATGAAAAACTGTTTTTT
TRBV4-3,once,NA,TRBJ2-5,CASSQDYTRLETQYF,TGCGCCAGCAGCCAAGATTATACGCGCCTAGAGACCCAGTACTTC
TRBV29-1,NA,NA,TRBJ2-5,CSVAGNEKTQYF,TGCAGCGTAGCAGGGAACGAAAAGACCCAGTACTTC
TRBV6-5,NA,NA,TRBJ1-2,CASRTGWSGYTF,TGTGCCAGCAGGACAGGTTGGAGTGGCTACACCTTC
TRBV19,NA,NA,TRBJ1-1,CASSIVSQGNTEAFF,TGTGCCAGTAGTATAGTCAGTCAGGGGAACACTGAAGCTTTCTTT
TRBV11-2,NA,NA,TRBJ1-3,CASSLVTGKDTIYF,TGTGCCAGCAGCTTAGTAACAGGGAAGGACACCATATATTTT
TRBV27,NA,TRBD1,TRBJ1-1,CASSSRPLHSTGRNTEAFF,TGTGCCAGCAGTTCGCGCCCCCTTCATTCGACAGGGCGGAACACTGAAGCTTTCTTT
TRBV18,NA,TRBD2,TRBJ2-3,CASSPQRGGGTDTQYF,TGTGCCAGCTCACCCCAGCGGGGGGGCGGCACAGATACGCAGTATTTT
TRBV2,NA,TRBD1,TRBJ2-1,CASMGQGAYNEQFF,TGTGCCAGCATGGGACAGGGGGCGTACAATGAGCAGTTCTTC
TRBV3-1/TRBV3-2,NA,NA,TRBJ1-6,CASSWDTNSPLHF,TGTGCCAGCAGCTGGGACACAAATTCACCCCTCCACTTT
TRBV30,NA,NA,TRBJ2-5,CAGARGQETQYF,TGTGCTGGAGCACGAGGTCAAGAGACCCAGTACTTC
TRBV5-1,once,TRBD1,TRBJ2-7,CASSPDRGQYF,TGCGCCAGCAGCCCCGACAGGGGACAGTACTTC
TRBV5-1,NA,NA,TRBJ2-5,CASAVGETQYF,TGCGCCAGCGCGGTGGGTGAGACCCAGTACTTC
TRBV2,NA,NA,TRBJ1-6,CASSFRGSVSPLHF,TGTGCCAGCAGTTTTAGGGGCTCGGTTTCACCCCTCCACTTT
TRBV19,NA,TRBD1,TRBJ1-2,CASSSGTDYNYGYTF,TGTGCCAGTAGTTCCGGGACAGACTATAACTATGGCTACACCTTC
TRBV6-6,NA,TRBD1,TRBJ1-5,CASRQGAQGNQPQHF,TGTGCCAGCAGGCAGGGGGCGCAGGGCAATCAGCCCCAGCATTTT
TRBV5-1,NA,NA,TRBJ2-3,CASSYRVSTDTQYF,TGCGCCAGCAGCTACAGGGTTAGCACAGATACGCAGTATTTT
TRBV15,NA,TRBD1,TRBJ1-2,CATSRDRGSGYGYTF,TGTGCCACCAGCAGAGACAGGGGGTCAGGCTATGGCTACACCTTC
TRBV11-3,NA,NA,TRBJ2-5,CASSFGVRGTKTQYF,TGTGCCAGCAGCTTCGGGGTGCGTGGAACGAAGACCCAGTACTTC
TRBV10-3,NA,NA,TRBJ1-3,CATKLEHSGNTIYF,TGTGCCACTAAACTGGAGCACTCTGGAAACACCATATATTTT
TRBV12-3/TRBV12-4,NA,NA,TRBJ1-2,CASSERDGYTF,TGTGCCAGCTCCGAGCGGGATGGCTACACCTTC
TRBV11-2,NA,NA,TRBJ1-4,CASSLGVNEKLFF,TGTGCCAGCAGCTTAGGAGTGAATGAAAAACTGTTTTTT
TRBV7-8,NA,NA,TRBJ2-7,CASSFDQGSEQYF,TGTGCCAGCAGCTTTGACCAGGGCTCCGAGCAGTACTTC
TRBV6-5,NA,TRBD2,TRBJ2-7,CASSYSAGAGFEQYF,TGTGCCAGCAGTTACTCGGCTGGAGCGGGGTTTGAGCAGTACTTC
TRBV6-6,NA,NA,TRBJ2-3,CASSGGNTQYF,TGTGCCAGCAGCGGAGGGAATACGCAGTATTTT
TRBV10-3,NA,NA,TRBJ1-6,CAISERGDSPLHF,TGTGCCATCAGTGAGCGGGGTGATTCACCCCTCCACTTT
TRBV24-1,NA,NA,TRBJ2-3,CATGGGLTPDTQYF,TGTGCCACCGGGGGGGGGCTGACCCCAGATACGCAGTATTTT
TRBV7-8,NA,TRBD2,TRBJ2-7,CASSLELAVSYEQYF,TGTGCCAGCAGCTTAGAACTAGCGGTCTCCTACGAGCAGTACTTC
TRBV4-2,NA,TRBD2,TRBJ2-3,CASTEPGLAKTDTQYF,TGTGCCAGTACGGAACCGGGACTAGCGAAGACAGATACGCAGTATTTT
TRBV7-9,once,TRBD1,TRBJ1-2,CASSIGTDYGYTF,TGTGCCAGCAGCATCGGGACAGACTATGGCTACACCTTC
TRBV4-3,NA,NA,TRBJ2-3,CASSQGLGADTQYF,TGCGCCAGCAGCCAAGGGCTAGGAGCAGATACGCAGTATTTT
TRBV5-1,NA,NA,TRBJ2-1,CASSERGGDRDRRGNEQFF,TGCGCCAGCAGTGAAAGGGGGGGAGACCGGGACAGGAGGGGCAATGAGCAGTTCTTC
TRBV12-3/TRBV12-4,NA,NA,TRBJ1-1,CASSGGSGRWAFF,TGTGCCAGCAGTGGCGGCAGCGGCCGTTGGGCTTTCTTT
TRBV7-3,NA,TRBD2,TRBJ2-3,CASSPLLAGGKDTQYF,TGTGCCAGCAGCCCTTTACTAGCGGGGGGTAAAGATACGCAGTATTTT
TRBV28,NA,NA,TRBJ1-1,CASSLPRQSEAFF,TGTGCCAGCAGTCTTCCGCGACAGTCGGAAGCTTTCTTT
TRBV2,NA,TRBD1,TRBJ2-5,CASSPGGRTQETQYF,TGTGCCAGCAGTCCAGGGGGACGGACTCAAGAGACCCAGTACTTC
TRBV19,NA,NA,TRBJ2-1,CASSQVLGTSEQFF,TGTGCCAGTAGCCAAGTCTTGGGGACAAGTGAGCAGTTCTTC
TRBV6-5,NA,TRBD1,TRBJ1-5,CASHRGSNQPQHF,TGTGCCAGCCACAGGGGTAGCAATCAGCCCCAGCATTTT
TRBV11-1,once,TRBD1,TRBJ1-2,CASSPGQGSGYTF,TGTGCCAGCAGCCCCGGACAGGGGAGTGGCTACACCTTC
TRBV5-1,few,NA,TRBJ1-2,CASSIATGNNYGYTF,TGCGCCAGCAGCATCGCCACAGGGAATAACTATGGCTACACCTTC